This T cell receptor beta chain was sequenced during a study of post-analysis software for immune sequencing data. The study, taken as a whole, reports: The study found significantly lower normalized Chao1 diversity in multiple sclerosis patients than in controls.

Prepared TCR beta cDNA libraries contained unique molecular identifiers. TCRdb reanalysed the PCR reads using MiXCR and keeps one entry per CDR3 protein. The data show approximately 730,000 distinct CDR3 sequences, about half seen once. In regard to this clonotype: No antigen is known for it.

The source material was blood. The clonotype originates from a girl under 18 with multiple sclerosis.

The CDR3, as DNA: TGTGCCAGCAGTCGCGACAGGGGAAATGGCTACACCTTC. It yields the protein CASSRDRGNGYTF. This chain uses TRBV27 with TRBJ1-2, with 8 nucleotides matching TRBD1. V shed 5 bases and J 6 bases; nucleotides not matched to a gene: 5. The CDR3 loop spans 13 amino acids. The germline gives CDR1 MNHEY, CDR2 SMNVEV (reference sequence).